Listed here are 21 T cell receptor beta chains from one sample, sequenced in a study of blood T cells in healthy people across ages. The use of a sample-barcoded 5' primer and a J-beta primer mix characterized a second PCR of roughly 6 to 11 cycles. TCRdb redid the calling of the 5' RACE reads with MiXCR, one entry per CDR3 protein. The sample lists about 800,000 distinct CDR3 sequences; around 25% were seen once. A further study also used this sample, focusing on T cells of mothers and their children.

Source material: blood. The receptors derive from a boy younger than 18 in good health.

This clonotype was observed a handful of times. The chain combines TRBV28 with TRBJ2-6; D is undetermined. In germline, CDR1 is MDHEN, CDR2 SYDVKM. Trimming shortened V by 5 bases and J by 2 bases, and 7 bases separated the two germline ends. The CDR3 contains 14 residues. The CDR3 region has the DNA TGTGCCAGCAGTGGGCCGGCTGGGGCCAACGTCCTGACTTTC. Translated, it gives CASSGPAGANVLTF.

The rearrangement joins TRBV2 to TRBJ1-2, with unresolved D. Trimming shortened V by 5 bases and J by 6 bases, and 10 bases separated the two germline ends. In germline, CDR1 is SNHLY, CDR2 FYNNEI. This CDR3 is 12 amino acids long. DNA for the CDR3: TGTGCCAGCAGTCCTGGGAGTGATGGCTACACCTTC. Protein product: CASSPGSDGYTF.

The chain has TRBV27 and TRBJ2-3; D is unclear. The CDR3 is 13 amino acids. The germline V and J ends were trimmed by 2 bases and 6 bases, with 9 bases remaining between them. CDR1 MNHEY and CDR2 SMNVEV come from the germline V gene (reference sequence). The CDR3 sequence is CASSLRFYDTQYF. In nucleotides, the CDR3 is TGTGCCAGCAGTTTACGGTTCTACGATACGCAGTATTTT.

This sequence joins TRBV24-1 and TRBJ2-5, with D possibly being TRBD1 or TRBD2 (6 bases each). V was pared by 9 bases and J by 1 base, with 20 bases between. The CDR3 covers 16 residues. Germline-derived CDR1 and CDR2 are KGHDR and SFDVKD. CDR3 bases: TGTGCCACCGCCCTGGGAAGGGGGGCCGGCCAAGAGACCCAGTACTTC. It specifies CATALGRGAGQETQYF.

V is TRBV20-1 and J is TRBJ1-1, with 9 bases that match TRBD1. Germline lookup yields CDR1 DFQATT and CDR2 SNEGSKA (reference sequence). J gave up 5 bases and V 2 bases, and 6 bases lay outside the gene matches. The CDR3 is made up of 14 amino acids. This chain's CDR3 is CSARKGQGGTEAFF. DNA of the CDR3: TGCAGTGCTAGAAAGGGACAGGGTGGGACTGAAGCTTTCTTT.

DNA of the CDR3: TGCAGCGTAAAACTAGCGGGAGGGGGTGAGCAGTTCTTC. Protein: CSVKLAGGGEQFF. The chain couples TRBV29-1 to TRBJ2-1; 13 bases line up with TRBD2. V shed 6 bases, J shed 9 bases, and the junction held 5 bases outside the gene matches. Germline loops: CDR1 SQVTM, CDR2 ANQGSEA. The CDR3 runs to 13 residues.

This chain links TRBV12-3 or TRBV12-4 with TRBJ1-5; D unresolved. Trimming took 4 bases from V and 5 from J, leaving 9 bases between them. This CDR3 has 13 amino acids. This CDR3 reads CASSSYSYQPQHF. The CDR3 DNA reads TGTGCCAGCAGTTCTTACAGCTATCAGCCCCAGCATTTT.

This clonotype has more than one count but fewer than ten. This chain links TRBV12-3 or TRBV12-4 with TRBJ1-1, with a weak D call TRBD1 (5 bases). The V end lost 4 bases, the J end lost 7 bases, and 19 bases lay between the germline ends. The CDR3 has 15 residues. The DNA of the CDR3 is TGTGCCAGCAGTTCCGGTTCTCTTGGGGCTATTGAAGCTTTCTTT. Translation: CASSSGSLGAIEAFF.

This clonotype showed up many times. This chain joins TRBV7-2 and TRBJ1-4; no reliable D call. The V gene's germline CDR1 is SGHTA and CDR2 FQGNSA. Trimming pared 1 base from V and 7 bases from J, leaving 10 bases between. The CDR3 totals 14 residues. The CDR3 loop reads CASSLGGWGEKLFF. The CDR3 DNA is TGTGCCAGCAGCTTAGGGGGTTGGGGTGAAAAACTGTTTTTT.

V and J are TRBV15 and TRBJ2-1; D gene uncertain. Trimming removed 0 bases at V and 8 bases at J, with 8 bases between. Per germline, CDR1 LNHNV and CDR2 YYDKDF (reference sequence). This CDR3 comprises 13 residues. The CDR3 bases are TGTGCCACCAGCAGAGATCCGGCGGATGAGCAGTTCTTC. It specifies CATSRDPADEQFF.

The chain uses TRBV29-1 and TRBJ1-2, with D maybe TRBD1 (5 bases). The CDR3 has 13 residues. With 7 bases removed from V and 4 bases from J, the gap between germline ends came to 16 bases. The germline gives CDR1 SQVTM, CDR2 ANQGSEA. The CDR3 sequence: CSAGDSDPYGYTF. DNA for the CDR3: TGCAGCGCGGGGGACTCCGATCCCTATGGCTACACCTTC.

In its sample, this clonotype was seen a few times. The chain carries TRBV29-1 and TRBJ1-4; D call uncertain. The V and J ends lost 3 bases and 5 bases respectively, with 7 bases between them. This CDR3 region has 12 residues. From germline, CDR1 is SQVTM and CDR2 ANQGSEA. The CDR3 protein is CSVDDTNEKLFF. The CDR3 DNA is TGCAGCGTTGACGACACAAATGAAAAACTGTTTTTT.

This clonotype was observed a few times. The V call is TRBV12-3 or TRBV12-4, the J call TRBJ2-3; 8 bases agree with TRBD2. The CDR3 loop spans 15 amino acids. V shed 2 bases, J shed 6 bases, and the junction held 7 bases outside the gene matches. The chain's CDR3 is CASSLRPAGVDTQYF. The CDR3 DNA sequence: TGTGCCAGCAGTTTACGACCAGCGGGAGTGGATACGCAGTATTTT.

The chain recombines TRBV12-3 or TRBV12-4 with TRBJ1-2; the D gene is possibly TRBD1 (5 bases). The germline V and J ends were trimmed by 6 bases and 6 bases, with 14 bases remaining between them. The CDR3 runs 13 residues. The CDR3 is CASSLRGGDGYTF. The CDR3 DNA reads as TGTGCCAGCAGCCTCCGTGGGGGGGATGGCTACACCTTC.

The CDR3 DNA reads TGCAGTGCTAGAGAATTCCCTTCTAGCAATCAGCCCCAGCATTTT. Amino acid sequence: CSAREFPSSNQPQHF. V and J are TRBV20-1 and TRBJ1-5; no clear D gene. The CDR3 loop spans 15 amino acids. Germline CDR1 is DFQATT and CDR2 is SNEGSKA (reference sequence). V dropped 0 bases and J dropped 0 bases, with 9 bases sitting between them.

This clonotype was counted a few times. The chain carries TRBV4-3 and TRBJ2-3, with no clear D. V gave up 1 base and J gave up 3 bases, with 14 bases separating them. Germline CDR1 reads LGHNA; CDR2 reads YSLEER. The CDR3 is 16 residues long. The CDR3 DNA reads as TGCGCCAGCAGCCAAGTATTTCAACTACATACAGATACGCAGTATTTT. This translates into CASSQVFQLHTDTQYF.

This clonotype was found a few times. The chain couples TRBV20-1 to TRBJ2-7; D gene uncertain. The CDR3 sequence is 13 residues long. Trimming pared 5 bases from V and 2 bases from J, leaving 13 bases between. CDR1 is DFQATT, CDR2 SNEGSKA, per germline (reference sequence). The CDR3 DNA is TGCAGTGCTGGGTCGGGTCAGGCCTACGAGCAGTACTTC. It translates to CSAGSGQAYEQYF.

The sample holds a few counts of this clonotype. V and J are TRBV19 and TRBJ2-3; 9 bases are a match to TRBD2. Germline CDR1 is LNHDA and CDR2 is SQIVND (reference sequence). The CDR3 is made up of 15 amino acids. V dropped 6 bases and J dropped 2; count of bases not matched to a gene: 6. CDR3 bases: TGTGCCAGTAGCAGCGGGGGGCGCTTCACAGATACGCAGTATTTT. Protein: CASSSGGRFTDTQYF.

The chain recombines TRBV12-3 or TRBV12-4 with TRBJ2-5, with D perhaps given as TRBD1 or TRBD2 (5 bases each). The CDR3 runs to 14 residues. Trimming took 6 bases from V and 5 from J, leaving 16 bases between them. CDR3 nucleotides: TGTGCCAGCAGGAGAGCAGGGTGGGGGGAGACCCAGTACTTC. The encoded protein is CASRRAGWGETQYF.

The J gene is TRBJ2-1, the V gene TRBV6-2 or TRBV6-3; D possibly matches TRBD1 or TRBD2 (5 bases each). Germline V gives CDR1 MNHEY, CDR2 SVGEGT. CDR3 size: 17 residues. V lost 0 bases, J lost 0 bases, and 12 bases lay in between. The CDR3 sequence is CASSYSRGASSYNEQFF. The DNA for the CDR3 is TGTGCCAGCAGTTACTCGAGGGGCGCGAGCTCCTACAATGAGCAGTTCTTC.

Comment on this clonotype: At one of its ends the junction is not consistent with the germline gene, which may arise from a read error. V and J are TRBV2 and TRBJ2-5; unclear D gene. The end of the DNA fits TRBJ2-1 better, so the J call may be wrong. The CDR3 totals 14 residues. Germline V gene data show CDR1 as SNHLY and CDR2 as FYNNEI. CDR3 protein: CASSEGSSYNEQFF. CDR3 in DNA: TGCGCCAGCAGTGAAGGGTCGTCCTACAATGAGCAGTTCTTC.